These T cell receptor beta chains were read from a single sample in a study of T cell repertoires in cytomegalovirus infection. TCRdb re-called the reads with MiXCR, one entry per CDR3 protein. Of about 190,000 distinct CDR3 sequences in the sample, roughly 30% are singletons; the top ten hold roughly 31%. Sequencing was performed on PBMCs. The receptors here all came from a human donor in good health (CMV status not recorded). Some clones in this sample may be carry-over from other donors' samples. Both conserved end residues are part of each CDR3. The order of the fields is clone size, J gene, D gene, V gene, CDR3 protein, CDR3 DNA. A D gene is named only where the DNA matches it firmly. Part of the rows lack a size; the others show once, few, many or a class for expanded clones.

. TRBJ1-1 . TRBV7-1 CASSRWDENTEAFF TGTGCCAGCAGCCGTTGGGACGAGAACACTGAAGCTTTCTTT
many TRBJ1-5 . TRBV7-2 CASSSPQGPNLEPQHF TGTGCCAGCAGCTCCCCCCAGGGGCCCAATTTGGAGCCCCAGCATTTT
few TRBJ1-1 . TRBV7-3 CASSLDSINTEAFF TGTGCCAGCAGCTTAGACAGCATTAACACTGAAGCTTTCTTT
. TRBJ2-7 TRBD1 TRBV7-8 CASSLSLGQRAYEQYF TGTGCCAGCAGCTTATCTCTGGGACAGAGAGCCTACGAGCAGTACTTC
. TRBJ2-6 . TRBV15 CATSRAGATGANVLTF TGTGCCACCAGCAGAGCCGGGGCAACTGGGGCCAACGTCCTGACTTTC
few TRBJ1-5 TRBD1 TRBV7-3 CASSLFSGTGGAKDQPQHF TGTGCCAGCAGCTTGTTCTCCGGGACAGGGGGCGCGAAGGATCAGCCCCAGCATTTT
. TRBJ1-6 . TRBV20-1 CSASRGEDSPLHF TGCAGTGCTAGTAGGGGTGAAGATTCACCCCTCCACTTT
many TRBJ1-2 . TRBV7-2 CASSSRQKPLYGYTF TGTGCCAGCAGCTCCCGACAGAAACCCCTCTATGGCTACACCTTC
. TRBJ2-1 . TRBV14 CASSRRTTYNEQFF TGTGCCAGCAGCCGTAGGACAACCTACAATGAGCAGTTCTTC
. TRBJ2-6 . TRBV7-4 CASSLKGGRSGANVLTF TGTGCCAGCAGCTTAAAAGGAGGGCGGTCTGGGGCCAACGTCCTGACTTTC
. TRBJ2-5 . TRBV24-1 CATSDSDEGKTQYF TGTGCCACCAGTGATTCGGACGAGGGAAAGACCCAGTACTTC
. TRBJ1-2 . TRBV5-4 CASSPTQVLGGYTF TGTGCCAGCAGCCCCACTCAAGTGTTAGGTGGCTACACCTTC
. TRBJ2-3 TRBD2 TRBV7-2 CASRLLAGGPGDTQYF TGTGCCAGCAGACTCTTAGCGGGGGGGCCGGGAGATACGCAGTATTTT
. TRBJ1-1 TRBD1 TRBV27 CASRLQGEATEAFF TGTGCCAGCAGGTTACAGGGGGAGGCCACTGAAGCTTTCTTT
few TRBJ1-1 . TRBV14 CASGPANTEAFF TGTGCCAGCGGCCCGGCGAACACTGAAGCTTTCTTT
many TRBJ2-1 TRBD2 TRBV7-3 CASSLRSSGGTNSYNEQFF TGTGCCAGCAGCTTAAGGTCTAGCGGGGGGACTAACTCCTACAATGAGCAGTTCTTC
. TRBJ2-1 . TRBV29-1 CSVDRGADNEQFF TGCAGCGTTGACAGGGGGGCGGACAATGAGCAGTTCTTC
many TRBJ1-5 . TRBV7-2 CASSSWGDQPQHF TGTGCCAGCAGCTCGTGGGGAGATCAGCCCCAGCATTTT
medium-sized TRBJ1-1 TRBD1 TRBV7-6 CASSPGQGGTEAFF TGTGCCAGCAGCCCGGGACAGGGAGGCACTGAAGCTTTCTTT
many TRBJ1-2 . TRBV7-2 CASSRQISSYGYTF TGTGCCAGCAGCCGACAGATTTCGAGCTATGGCTACACCTTC
. TRBJ2-5 TRBD2 TRBV2 CASSAGLAGTQGETQYF TGTGCCAGCAGTGCCGGACTAGCGGGGACCCAAGGAGAGACCCAGTACTTC
. TRBJ1-4 TRBD1 TRBV7-2 CASSRDRGEEKLFF TGTGCCAGCAGCCGTGACAGGGGGGAAGAAAAACTGTTTTTT
few TRBJ1-2 . TRBV5-8 CASSLGSARGGYTF TGTGCCAGCAGTTTGGGATCGGCGCGGGGTGGCTACACCTTC
. TRBJ1-1 TRBD1 TRBV5-1 CASSATGTGLMNTEAFF TGCGCCAGCAGCGCCACCGGGACAGGGCTTATGAACACTGAAGCTTTCTTT
. TRBJ2-7 TRBD1 TRBV7-2 CASSARTGDYEQYF TGTGCCAGCAGCGCTCGGACAGGGGACTACGAGCAGTACTTC
. TRBJ2-2 . TRBV5-1 CASSLLAGNTGELFF TGCGCCAGCAGCTTGTTAGCCGGGAACACCGGGGAGCTGTTTTTT
. TRBJ1-1 . TRBV5-6 CASSPNLGAGNTEAFF TGTGCCAGCAGCCCTAACCTCGGGGCGGGGAACACTGAAGCTTTCTTT
. TRBJ2-3 TRBD1 TRBV20-1 CSATGGATDTQYF TGCAGCGCCACAGGGGGCGCGACAGATACGCAGTATTTT
few TRBJ1-6 . TRBV12-3/TRBV12-4 CASSLQGPSNSPLHF TGTGCCAGCAGTTTACAGGGACCGTCAAATTCACCCCTCCACTTT
. TRBJ1-1 . TRBV2 CASSEGGTMNTEAFF TGTGCCAGCAGTGAGGGCGGAACAATGAACACTGAAGCTTTCTTT
. TRBJ1-2 TRBD1 TRBV7-3 CASSLEGTANYGYTF TGTGCCAGCAGCCTAGAGGGGACAGCTAACTATGGCTACACCTTC
. TRBJ2-3 TRBD1 TRBV7-3 CASSLGTGGETDTQYF TGTGCCAGCAGCCTTGGGACAGGGGGCGAGACAGATACGCAGTATTTT
. TRBJ2-7 . TRBV19 CASSPETTSYEQYF TGTGCCAGTAGTCCAGAGACTACTTCCTACGAGCAGTACTTC
few TRBJ2-1 . TRBV20-1 CSASDAGAVNDNEQFF TGCAGTGCCTCCGACGCGGGGGCCGTTAACGACAATGAGCAGTTCTTC
. TRBJ2-2 . TRBV12-3/TRBV12-4 CASSFLTGELFF TGTGCCAGCAGTTTTCTCACCGGGGAGCTGTTTTTT
. TRBJ2-7 TRBD1 TRBV20-1 CSARDRGLTESRWQYF TGCAGTGCACGGGACAGGGGACTCACTGAATCCCGTTGGCAGTACTTC
few TRBJ1-5 . TRBV11-2 CASSLGSFSNQPQHF TGTGCCAGCAGCTTAGGCAGCTTTAGCAATCAGCCCCAGCATTTT
. TRBJ2-1 . TRBV4-3 CASSQALGNEQFF TGCGCCAGCAGCCAAGCTCTAGGCAATGAGCAGTTCTTC